A selection of T cell receptor beta chains follows, all from one sample in a study of shared clonotypes between healthy human individuals. Here immunoSEQ multiplex PCR was the method, and the copy in TCRdb shows in-frame clones only, minus some. The table includes 2,500,000 or so clones, over 85% detected once. Sequenced input: naive CD4+ T cells from PBMCs. The source of these receptors is a man aged 18 to 35 in good health. Some clones in this sample may be carry-over from other donors' samples. Both conserved end residues are part of each CDR3. The D gene is left open where the match is weak. A clone size is listed for some rows: how often the clone was seen (once, few, many), or a class if it is expanded.

TRBV6-4,TRBJ2-6,.,.,TGTGCCAGCAGTGACGGTCGGCCATCTGGGGCCAACGTCCTGACTTTC,CASSDGRPSGANVLTF
TRBV7-3,TRBJ2-5,.,.,TGTGCCAGCAGCTCACAGGGTTATGTGGAGACCCAGTACTTC,CASSSQGYVETQYF
TRBV5-6,TRBJ2-1,.,.,TGTGCCAGCAGCCAGGGCCTAACTTTTAACAATGAGCAGTTCTTC,CASSQGLTFNNEQFF
TRBV19,TRBJ2-6,.,.,TGTGCCAGTAGTAGGACAGGGGCCAACGTCCTGACTTTC,CASSRTGANVLTF
TRBV7-2,TRBJ2-1,.,TRBD2,TGTGCCAGCAGCTTAGTCTCTTTGAGTAGCGGGAGAACTGATGAGCAGTTCTTC,CASSLVSLSSGRTDEQFF
TRBV7-9,TRBJ2-5,.,TRBD1,TGTGCCAGCAGCCCGACAGGGGCGGGAGAGACCCAGTACTTC,CASSPTGAGETQYF
TRBV6-5,TRBJ1-3,.,.,TGTGCCAGCAGTTACTCCCGGAACACCATATATTTT,CASSYSRNTIYF
TRBV5-1,TRBJ1-1,.,.,TGCGCCAGCAGCGGGGGGACGGGGAACACTGAAGCTTTCTTT,CASSGGTGNTEAFF
TRBV7-6,TRBJ2-7,.,TRBD1,TGTGCCAGCAGCCCGTGGACAGGTAGGGGCGAGCAGTACTTC,CASSPWTGRGEQYF
TRBV29-1,TRBJ2-7,.,.,TGCAGCGTTGCGGGCTGGCAGGGCAGCTACGAGCAGTACTTC,CSVAGWQGSYEQYF
TRBV5-1,TRBJ2-3,.,.,TGCGCCAGCAGCCCCTCATCGAGCACAGATACGCAGTATTTT,CASSPSSSTDTQYF
TRBV5-1,TRBJ1-1,few,.,TGCGCCAGCAGCTCAGCGACAGCGAACACTGAAGCTTTCTTT,CASSSATANTEAFF
TRBV25-1,TRBJ2-3,.,.,TGTGCCAGCAGTGAACCGGGCTCAGATACGCAGTATTTT,CASSEPGSDTQYF
TRBV5-1,TRBJ2-5,.,TRBD2,TGCGCCAGCAGCGCCGGTCTAGCGGGGATCCAAGAGACCCAGTACTTC,CASSAGLAGIQETQYF
TRBV4-2,TRBJ2-5,.,TRBD2,TGTGCCAGCAGCCAAGAACGACTAGCGGGTTGGGAGACCCAGTACTTC,CASSQERLAGWETQYF
TRBV5-4,TRBJ2-7,.,TRBD1,TGTGCCAGCAGCGCGGACAGGCGGTTGGTGGAGCAGTACTTC,CASSADRRLVEQYF
TRBV5-5,TRBJ2-7,.,TRBD2,TGTGCCAGCAGCGCGGGACTAGCGGGAGGCTCCTACGAGCAGTACTTC,CASSAGLAGGSYEQYF
TRBV7-8,TRBJ2-1,.,.,TGTGCCAGTACCATGGGGGCCAATGAGCAGTTCTTC,CASTMGANEQFF
TRBV5-1,TRBJ2-3,once,TRBD1,TGCGCCAGCAGCCGACAGGGTCCCACAGATACGCAGTATTTT,CASSRQGPTDTQYF
TRBV4-2,TRBJ2-7,.,TRBD1,TGTGCCAGCAGCCCCCGACCGGGACAGGGCTACGAGCAGTACTTC,CASSPRPGQGYEQYF
TRBV27,TRBJ2-7,.,TRBD2,TGTGCCAGCAGACGTACCGCTAGCGGGATGGCCTACGAGCAGTACTTC,CASRRTASGMAYEQYF
TRBV30,TRBJ1-5,.,.,TGTGCCTGGAGTGGGACAGTAATCAATCAGCCCCAGCATTTT,CAWSGTVINQPQHF
TRBV6-1,TRBJ1-5,.,.,TGTGCCAGCAGTGAAGGATTTGGCATTAGCAATCAGCCCCAGCATTTT,CASSEGFGISNQPQHF
TRBV5-1,TRBJ2-7,once,.,TGCGCCAGCAGCAGGGACTCCTATTCGACCTACGAGCAGTACTTC,CASSRDSYSTYEQYF
TRBV6-5,TRBJ2-7,.,TRBD1,TGTGCCAGCAGTCAATGGGACAGGGAGGCTATGGTGCTTGACTTC,CASSQWDREAMVLDF
TRBV19,TRBJ1-5,once,.,TGTGCCAGTAGTCCCTCCGACACATATAGCAATCAGCCCCAGCATTTT,CASSPSDTYSNQPQHF
TRBV6-5,TRBJ2-2,.,.,TGTGCCAGCAGTTACTCCCTCTTAAAGGGCGGGGAGCTGTTTTTT,CASSYSLLKGGELFF
TRBV4-2,TRBJ2-1,.,TRBD2,TGTGCCAGCAGCCCCGGCTTTGGGAGCGGGAGCCACAATGAGCAGTTCTTC,CASSPGFGSGSHNEQFF
TRBV30,TRBJ2-7,.,.,TGTGCCTGGATACGACAGGATGAGTCCCACGAGCAGTACTTC,CAWIRQDESHEQYF
TRBV10-1,TRBJ2-7,.,TRBD2,TGCGCCAGCAGTGAGTCGATCTGGGGCGGGAGGGGCGACGAGCAGTACTTC,CASSESIWGGRGDEQYF
TRBV4-1,TRBJ1-1,.,.,TGCGCCAGCAGCCAACCCGCCGCGCCTGAAGCTTTCTTT,CASSQPAAPEAFF
TRBV6-5,TRBJ2-7,.,TRBD1,TGTGCCAGCATCGGGACAGGAACAGCCTACGAGCAGTACTTC,CASIGTGTAYEQYF
TRBV19,TRBJ2-7,.,.,TGTGCCAGTAAAGACAGGACCTACGAGCAGTACTTC,CASKDRTYEQYF
TRBV11-2,TRBJ2-1,.,TRBD2,TGTGCCAGCAGCTTAGGTAGCGGGAGTTCGGGTGAGCAGTTCTTC,CASSLGSGSSGEQFF
TRBV5-4,TRBJ2-7,.,.,TGTGCCAGCAGCTTGGCAGGGTCGCTTTCCTACGAGCAGTACTTC,CASSLAGSLSYEQYF
TRBV29-1,TRBJ2-7,.,.,TGCAGCGTTGAAGGAACAGATTGGGAGCAGTACTTC,CSVEGTDWEQYF
TRBV9,TRBJ1-1,few,.,TGTGCCAGCAGCGTAGGGCGAGCGAACACTGAAGCTTTCTTT,CASSVGRANTEAFF
TRBV27,TRBJ2-3,.,.,TGTGCCAGCAGTCCCTGGCAGACCAACACAGATACGCAGTATTTT,CASSPWQTNTDTQYF
TRBV27,TRBJ2-7,.,TRBD2,TGTGCCAGCAGCCCCCGTACAGGCGCGCTCCGGAAAGCGGGAGTGGGGGAGCAGTACTTC,CASSPRTGALRKAGVGEQYF
TRBV7-9,TRBJ2-7,.,.,TGTGCCAGCAGCTACACGGAGGGGGGTAGAGACGAGCAGTACTTC,CASSYTEGGRDEQYF
TRBV9,TRBJ2-7,.,TRBD2,TGTGCCAGCAGCGGTGGGGGAGGGCCCTACGAGCAGTACTTC,CASSGGGGPYEQYF
TRBV7-2,TRBJ2-5,.,.,TGTGCCAGCAGCTTAGGACAGACCCAGTACTTC,CASSLGQTQYF
TRBV5-1,TRBJ2-7,.,TRBD1,TGCGCCAGCAGCTTGGGTAGGACAGGCCCCTACGAGCAGTACTTC,CASSLGRTGPYEQYF
TRBV19,TRBJ1-1,few,TRBD1,TGTGCCAGTAGTACCTCCGGACAGGTTTACACTGAAGCTTTCTTT,CASSTSGQVYTEAFF
TRBV6-5,TRBJ2-7,.,.,TGTGCCAGCACCAAAGGGCAGGGCGGGCACGAGCAGTACTTC,CASTKGQGGHEQYF
TRBV2,TRBJ2-7,.,.,TGTGCCAGCAACCTAAGGGGCATCTCAACCTACGAGCAGTACTTC,CASNLRGISTYEQYF
TRBV9,TRBJ2-7,.,.,TGTGCCAGCAGCGTAACCGGGGGCTCCTACGAGCAGTACTTC,CASSVTGGSYEQYF
TRBV7-9,TRBJ1-1,.,.,TGTGCCAGCAGCAGACAGAAGAACACTGAAGCTTTCTTT,CASSRQKNTEAFF
TRBV6-4,TRBJ2-2,.,.,TGTGCCAGCAAGACAGGCGCGAACACCGGGGAGCTGTTTTTT,CASKTGANTGELFF
TRBV4-3,TRBJ2-6,.,.,TGCGCCAGCAGCCAAGATTTTACCCTGTCTGGGGCCAACGTCCTGACTTTC,CASSQDFTLSGANVLTF
TRBV7-9,TRBJ2-2,.,TRBD2,TGTGCCAGCAGCGCTCCGGGACTAAACACCGGGGAGCTGTTTTTT,CASSAPGLNTGELFF
TRBV28,TRBJ2-1,once,.,TGTGCCAGCACCATGGCTGGGGGTCTGAGCTCCTACAATGAGCAGTTCTTC,CASTMAGGLSSYNEQFF
TRBV28,TRBJ2-3,.,.,TGTGCCAGCACCGGACAGTCCACAGATACGCAGTATTTT,CASTGQSTDTQYF